A single sample is the source of the 4 T cell receptor beta chains below, sequenced in a study of vaccination effects on CD4 cells after COVID-19. These TCRs are of unknown antigen specificity. ViraFEST used viral peptide pools to expand antigen-specific CD4+ T cells before sequencing. With nine to eleven days of culture completed, CD4+ T cells were isolated. No vaccinee had earlier SARS-CoV-2 infection, and nucleocapsid antibodies were negative. Generated by immunoSEQ multiplex PCR, the TCRdb table keeps only in-frame clones and is missing some. The sample has about 40,000 clones, about three fifths seen once. Sequencing used CD4+ T cells from PBMCs cultured with HCoV-OC43 spike peptides, obtained before COVID-19 vaccination. The sample's subset: HCoV-OC43 spike overlapping peptide pool stimulation. These receptors were collected from a human donor who received a COVID-19 vaccine.

This clone was recorded once. V gene TRBV24-1 combines with J gene TRBJ2-5; 8 bases agree with TRBD2. Per germline, CDR1 KGHDR and CDR2 SFDVKD. CDR3 length equals 15 residues. J gave up 1 base and V 12 bases, and 12 bases lay outside the gene matches. The CDR3 sequence is CAGSRAGGGQETQYF. The CDR3 nucleotides are TGTGCCGGCTCAAGGGCGGGAGGAGGCCAAGAGACCCAGTACTTC.

V is TRBV15 and J is TRBJ2-5, with D uncertain. V was pared by 0 bases and J by 5 bases, with 4 bases between. CDR1 LNHNV and CDR2 YYDKDF come from the germline V gene (reference sequence). This CDR3 is built from 12 residues. The CDR3: CATSRDAETQYF. In DNA, the CDR3 is TGTGCCACCAGCAGAGATGCGGAGACCCAGTACTTC. Using reference TRBV15 and TRBJ2-5 for the parts outside the CDR3, the full variable domain is DAMVIQNPRYQVTQFGKPVTLSCSQTLNHNVMYWYQQKSSQAPKLLFHYYDKDFNNEADTPDNFQSRRPNTSFCFLDIRSPGLGDTAMYLCATSRDAETQYFGPGTRLLVL.

This chain connects TRBV27 to TRBJ1-5, with a possible D match to TRBD1 (6 bases). Germline CDR1 reads MNHEY; CDR2 reads SMNVEV (reference sequence). The CDR3 covers 14 residues. Trimming shortened V by 8 bases and J by 3 bases, and 14 bases separated the two germline ends. The CDR3 region is CASGSDSYNQPQHF. CDR3 sequence (DNA): TGTGCCAGCGGGTCGGACAGCTACAATCAGCCCCAGCATTTT.

The chain's CDR3 is CASSVDEGAYEKLFF. The CDR3 DNA is TGTGCCAGCAGCGTAGACGAGGGGGCTTATGAAAAACTGTTTTTT. The rearrangement links TRBV9 to TRBJ1-4, with 7 bases identical to TRBD1. The V gene's germline CDR1 is SGDLS and CDR2 YYNGEE. The junction had 5 bases not matched to a gene; V was cut back by 0 bases and J by 6 bases. The CDR3 runs 15 residues.